This T cell receptor beta chain was sequenced for a study of blood T cell repertoires in COVID-19. On the study more broadly: The origin of the acute and convalescent COVID-19 samples was the United States, Italy and Spain. Sources were T cells, B-cell-depleted T cells, or PBMCs; the material itself was cDNA or gDNA.

In the original analysis: Estimation of nucleated cell counts was performed using reference gene primer amplification. Profiled with immunoSEQ multiplex PCR; TCRdb holds only in-frame clones, not every one. The V and J calls and clone size are taken from that table; D and trimming were inferred from the DNA. The profile shows 470,000 or so clones, 70% to 90% of them singletons. J gave up 5 bases and V 5 bases, and 7 bases lay outside the gene matches. CDR1 is SEHNR, CDR2 FQNEAQ, per germline (reference sequence). CDR3 length: 15 residues. The rearrangement joins TRBV7-9 to TRBJ2-7, with 12 bases matching TRBD2. Sequences were obtained from peripheral blood. The clonotype originates from a human donor in a cohort sampled during active COVID-19. The CDR3 DNA reads as TGTGCCAGCAGCATCCGACTAGCGGGAGTGCACGAGCAGTACTTC. This translates into CASSIRLAGVHEQYF.